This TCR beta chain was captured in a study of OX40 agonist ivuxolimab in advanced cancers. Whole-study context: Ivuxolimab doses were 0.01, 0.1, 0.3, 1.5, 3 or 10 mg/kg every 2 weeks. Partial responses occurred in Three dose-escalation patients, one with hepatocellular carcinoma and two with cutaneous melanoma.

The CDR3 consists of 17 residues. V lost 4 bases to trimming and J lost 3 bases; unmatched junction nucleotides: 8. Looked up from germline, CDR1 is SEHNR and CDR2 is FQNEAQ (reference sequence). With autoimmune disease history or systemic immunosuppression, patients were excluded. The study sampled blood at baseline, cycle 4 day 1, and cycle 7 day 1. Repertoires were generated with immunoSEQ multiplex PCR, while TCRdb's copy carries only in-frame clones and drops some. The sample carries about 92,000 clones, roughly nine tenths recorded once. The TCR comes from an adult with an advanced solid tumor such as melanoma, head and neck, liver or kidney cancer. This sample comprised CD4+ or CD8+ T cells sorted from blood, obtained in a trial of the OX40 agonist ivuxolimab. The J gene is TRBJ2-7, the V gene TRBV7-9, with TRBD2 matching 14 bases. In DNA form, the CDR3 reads TGTGCCAGCAGCTCCAAAGGACTAGCGGGAGGTCTCTACGAGCAGTACTTC. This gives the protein CASSSKGLAGGLYEQYF.